This TCR beta chain was sequenced during a study of CD8 T cells in ankylosing spondylitis. This clonotype has ten or more counts. TCRdb independently ran MiXCR on the 5' RACE reads; one entry per CDR3 protein. The table has about 260,000 distinct CDR3 sequences, more than 20% seen once. V was shortened by 4 bases and J by 11 bases, with 12 bases between the two germline ends. The CDR3 extends over 11 amino acids. The chain uses TRBV12-3 or TRBV12-4 and TRBJ2-7; TRBD1 might be the D (5 bases). The sample taken for sequencing was blood, either unsorted or a sorted T cell fraction (not recorded which). This receptor was obtained from a male donor with ankylosing spondylitis or in good health (not recorded which). CDR3 region: CASSWGSQKYF. CDR3 in DNA: TGTGCCAGCAGTTGGGGCAGTCAGAAGTACTTC.